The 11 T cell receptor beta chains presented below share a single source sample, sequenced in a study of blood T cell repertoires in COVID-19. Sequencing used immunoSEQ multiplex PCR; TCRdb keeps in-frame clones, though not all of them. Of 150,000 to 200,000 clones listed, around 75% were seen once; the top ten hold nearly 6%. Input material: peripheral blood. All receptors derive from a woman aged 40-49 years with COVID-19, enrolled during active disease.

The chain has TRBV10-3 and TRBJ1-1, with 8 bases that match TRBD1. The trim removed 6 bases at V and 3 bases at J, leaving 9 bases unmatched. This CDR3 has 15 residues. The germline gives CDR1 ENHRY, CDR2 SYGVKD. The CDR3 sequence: CAISQTQGGYTEAFF. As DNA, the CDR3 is TGTGCCATCAGCCAGACACAGGGGGGGTACACTGAAGCTTTCTTT.

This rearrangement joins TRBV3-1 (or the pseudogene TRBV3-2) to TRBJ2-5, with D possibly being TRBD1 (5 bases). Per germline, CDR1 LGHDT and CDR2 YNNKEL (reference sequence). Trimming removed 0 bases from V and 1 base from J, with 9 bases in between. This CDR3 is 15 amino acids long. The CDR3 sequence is CASSQDLTGQETQYF. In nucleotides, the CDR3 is TGTGCCAGCAGCCAAGACCTCACAGGCCAAGAGACCCAGTACTTC.

The CDR3 coding sequence is TGTGCCAGTAGAAGCGCACGGAGGAACACTGAAGCTTTCTTT. Translation: CASRSARRNTEAFF. This chain joins TRBV19 and TRBJ1-1; D is unresolved. Germline V gene sequence: CDR1 LNHDA, CDR2 SQIVND (reference sequence). V lost 6 bases to trimming and J lost 1 base, with 12 bases between them. This CDR3 spans 14 amino acids.

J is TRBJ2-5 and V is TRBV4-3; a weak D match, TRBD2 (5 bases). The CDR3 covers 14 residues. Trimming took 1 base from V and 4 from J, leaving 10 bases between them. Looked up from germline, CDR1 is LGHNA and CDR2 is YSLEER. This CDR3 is CASSQGEGLETQYF. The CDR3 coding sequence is TGCGCCAGCAGCCAAGGAGAGGGCCTAGAGACCCAGTACTTC.

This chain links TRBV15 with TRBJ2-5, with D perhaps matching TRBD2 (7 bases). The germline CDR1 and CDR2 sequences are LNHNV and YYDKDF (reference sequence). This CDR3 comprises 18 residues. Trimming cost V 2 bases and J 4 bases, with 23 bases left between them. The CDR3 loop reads CATSRKGVGGSSGETQYF. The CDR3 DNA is TGTGCCACCAGCAGAAAGGGGGTGGGCGGGAGCTCTGGAGAGACCCAGTACTTC.

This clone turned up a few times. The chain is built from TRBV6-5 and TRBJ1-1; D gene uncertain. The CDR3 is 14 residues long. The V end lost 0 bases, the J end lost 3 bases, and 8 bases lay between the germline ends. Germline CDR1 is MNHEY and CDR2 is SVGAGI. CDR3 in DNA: TGTGCCAGCAGTTACTCGTACGGGGACACTGAAGCTTTCTTT. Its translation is CASSYSYGDTEAFF.

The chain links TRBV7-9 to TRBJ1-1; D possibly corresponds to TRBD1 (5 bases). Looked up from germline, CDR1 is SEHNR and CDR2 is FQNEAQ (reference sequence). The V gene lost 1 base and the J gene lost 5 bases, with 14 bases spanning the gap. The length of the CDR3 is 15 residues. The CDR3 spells CASSLGSGGWTEAFF. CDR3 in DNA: TGTGCCAGCAGCTTAGGATCGGGGGGATGGACTGAAGCTTTCTTT.

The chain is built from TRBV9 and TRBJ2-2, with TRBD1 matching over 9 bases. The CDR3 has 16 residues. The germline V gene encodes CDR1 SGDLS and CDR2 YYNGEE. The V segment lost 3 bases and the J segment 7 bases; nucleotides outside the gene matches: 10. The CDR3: CASSARQGDGIGELFF. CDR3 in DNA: TGTGCCAGCAGCGCCCGACAGGGGGACGGGATCGGGGAGCTGTTTTTT. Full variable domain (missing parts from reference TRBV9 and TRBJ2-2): DSGVTQTPKHLITATGQRVTLRCSPRSGDLSVYWYQQSLDQGLQFLIQYYNGEERAKGNILERFSAQQFPDLHSELNLSSLELGDSALYFCASSARQGDGIGELFFGEGSRLTVL.

The chain's CDR3 is CASSSTNTGELFF. As DNA, the CDR3 is TGTGCCAGCAGTTCCACAAACACCGGGGAGCTGTTTTTT. V and J are TRBV12-3 or TRBV12-4 and TRBJ2-2; no clear D gene. The CDR3 extends over 13 amino acids. V was cut by 4 bases and J by 2 bases, with 5 bases left in between.

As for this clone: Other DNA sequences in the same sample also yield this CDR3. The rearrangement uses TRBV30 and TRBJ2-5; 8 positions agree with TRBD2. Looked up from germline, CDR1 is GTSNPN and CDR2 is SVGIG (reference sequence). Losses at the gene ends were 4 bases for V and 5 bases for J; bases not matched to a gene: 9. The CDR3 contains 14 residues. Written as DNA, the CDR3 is TGTGCCTGGAAGGGAAGCGGGGGCCGGGAGACCCAGTACTTC. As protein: CAWKGSGGRETQYF. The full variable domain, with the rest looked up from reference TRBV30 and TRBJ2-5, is SQTIHQWPATLVQPVGSPLSLECTVEGTSNPNLYWYRQAAGRGLQLLFYSVGIGQISSEVPQNLSASRPQDRQFILSSKKLLLSDSGFYLCAWKGSGGRETQYFGPGTRLLVL.

Here the CDR3 reads CASSPQGSTDYEQYF. CDR3 nucleotide sequence: TGTGCCAGCTCACCACAGGGGTCCACAGACTACGAGCAGTACTTC. The rearrangement uses TRBV18 and TRBJ2-7; tentative D call: TRBD1 (5 bases). The length of the CDR3 is 15 residues. CDR1 is KGHSH and CDR2 is LQKENI in the germline V gene. V was pared by 1 base and J by 3 bases, with 13 bases between.